A selection of T cell receptor beta chains follows, all from one sample in a study of blood T cells in healthy people across ages. From the 5' RACE reads, TCRdb called clonotypes with MiXCR, one entry per CDR3 protein. Altogether under 950,000 distinct CDR3 sequences are present, about 24% being singletons, with the ten largest covering roughly a fifth. Sequenced input: blood. Source of these receptors: a man in his 70s in good health. Each CDR3 is given with its conserved first and last residue. A D gene is named only where the DNA matches it firmly. Clone sizes are given selectively: once, few, many, or a class where the clone is expanded.

cdr3_nt	cdr3_aa	cdr3_length	clone_size	d_call	j_call	v_call
TGTGCCAGCAGCCAAGATATTGATACCTACGAGCAGTACTTC	CASSQDIDTYEQYF	14	few	NA	TRBJ2-7	TRBV4-2
TGTGCCAGCAGTTTTCTCAATTCGGGGGCCAACGTCCTGACTTTC	CASSFLNSGANVLTF	15	NA	NA	TRBJ2-6	TRBV28
TGTGCCAGCAGTCCGACAGGGTCGAGAGGGGAGCTGTTTTTT	CASSPTGSRGELFF	14	NA	TRBD1	TRBJ2-2	TRBV6-1
TGCAGTGCTAGAGATTTAGGGGGCTCTGGCTACACCTTC	CSARDLGGSGYTF	13	NA	TRBD1	TRBJ1-2	TRBV20-1
TGTGCCAGCAGCTTAAGAGAGGGTGGCACTGAAGCTTTCTTT	CASSLREGGTEAFF	14	many	NA	TRBJ1-1	TRBV7-8
TGTGCCACCAGCAGAGATACTAGCACAGATACGCAGTATTTT	CATSRDTSTDTQYF	14	many	NA	TRBJ2-3	TRBV15
TGTGCCAGCAGCTTAAAAAAAGCCTGGGAGTATAATGAGCAGTTCTTC	CASSLKKAWEYNEQFF	16	few	NA	TRBJ2-1	TRBV7-9
TGTGCCAGCAGCAGGGTTCTTTTGGGGGAGACCCAGTACTTC	CASSRVLLGETQYF	14	NA	NA	TRBJ2-5	TRBV5-6
TGTGCCAGCAGCCCCCAACTCTACGACAACAGGGGCACAGATACGCAGTATTTT	CASSPQLYDNRGTDTQYF	18	NA	NA	TRBJ2-3	TRBV9
TGTGCCAGCTCCGAACGGGACATTCAGTACTTC	CASSERDIQYF	11	NA	NA	TRBJ2-4	TRBV28
TGTGCCAGCAGCCTCTGGAGGTTTCCCTACGAGCAGTACTTC	CASSLWRFPYEQYF	14	NA	NA	TRBJ2-7	TRBV12-3/TRBV12-4
TGCAGTGCTAGTAAGGACAGAAGCTATGGCTACACCTTC	CSASKDRSYGYTF	13	NA	NA	TRBJ1-2	TRBV20-1
TGTGCCAGCAGCCCCCAGACAGGGAACTTCGGCAATCAGCCCCAGCATTTT	CASSPQTGNFGNQPQHF	17	few	TRBD1	TRBJ1-5	TRBV5-5
TGTGCCAGCAGCCAAGTCGGGGGTCTTCTCACAGATACGCAGTATTTT	CASSQVGGLLTDTQYF	16	few	NA	TRBJ2-3	TRBV14
TGCGCCAGCAGCTTGGGCGGGGATAGATACGAGCAGTACTTC	CASSLGGDRYEQYF	14	NA	NA	TRBJ2-7	TRBV5-1
TGTGCCAGCAGCGTAGTGTCGGGACACCTGACTTATGGCTACACCTTC	CASSVVSGHLTYGYTF	16	many	NA	TRBJ1-2	TRBV9
TGTGCCTGGAGTGTATATTCGTTTCTAGGCGGGAGTGTAAGCAAAAACATTCAGTACTTC	CAWSVYSFLGGSVSKNIQYF	20	NA	TRBD2	TRBJ2-4	TRBV30
TGTGCCAGCAGTGACTCGGGCCCACAGGTGCATAATGAAAAACTGTTTTTT	CASSDSGPQVHNEKLFF	17	NA	NA	TRBJ1-4	TRBV6-4
TGTGCCAGCAGTTCAATCCCTCGCACCGGAGTGAACACTGAAGCTTTCTTT	CASSSIPRTGVNTEAFF	17	NA	NA	TRBJ1-1	TRBV6-2/TRBV6-3
TGTGCCAGCAGCACTCGGGGGGACTCCTACGAGCAGTACTTC	CASSTRGDSYEQYF	14	NA	TRBD2	TRBJ2-7	TRBV6-6
TGTGCCAGCATCCAAGGGCCGGGGGCCTATGGCTACACCTTC	CASIQGPGAYGYTF	14	once	NA	TRBJ1-2	TRBV28
TGTGCCAGCAACACAGTCCGGTTCACTGAAGCTTTCTTT	CASNTVRFTEAFF	13	few	NA	TRBJ1-1	TRBV6-2/TRBV6-3
TGTGCCAGCAGCTCCCTCCATGAGCAGTTCTTC	CASSSLHEQFF	11	NA	NA	TRBJ2-1	TRBV5-6
TGTGCCAGCAGCTTGGCACGGGAGGGGCAGTTCTTC	CASSLAREGQFF	12	NA	TRBD2	TRBJ2-1	TRBV5-5
TGCAGTGCTAGGGGGCAGAGGTACGAGCAGTACTTC	CSARGQRYEQYF	12	NA	NA	TRBJ2-7	TRBV20-1
TGTGCCAGCTCACCACCTTCCGGGGAGCTGTTTTTT	CASSPPSGELFF	12	few	NA	TRBJ2-2	TRBV18
TGCAGCGTTGAAAGTGAGGCATACGAGCAGTACTTC	CSVESEAYEQYF	12	few	NA	TRBJ2-7	TRBV29-1
TGTGCCAGCTCACACATGAAGGAGACCCAGTACTTC	CASSHMKETQYF	12	few	NA	TRBJ2-5	TRBV18
TGCGCCAGCAGCGTGTCGACAGGTCAAGAGACCCAGTACTTC	CASSVSTGQETQYF	14	few	NA	TRBJ2-5	TRBV5-1
TGCAGTGCTAGGATACTAGTTAACAACATTCAGTACTTC	CSARILVNNIQYF	13	few	NA	TRBJ2-4	TRBV20-1
TGTGCCAGCAGCCAAAGTCGAAGATCAGTAAAAACCGAAGCTTTCTTT	CASSQSRRSVKTEAFF	16	NA	NA	TRBJ1-1	TRBV3-1
TGTGCCAGCAGGACCCCCCCTCGACGGGAGGGGTCCTCAAGCACAGATACGCAGTATTTT	CASRTPPRREGSSSTDTQYF	20	NA	NA	TRBJ2-3	TRBV21-1
TGCGCCAGCAGCCCAAACTCTGGAAACACCATATATTTT	CASSPNSGNTIYF	13	NA	NA	TRBJ1-3	TRBV5-1
TGTGCCAGCAGCTTGGGGGGAGACTACGAGCAGTACTTC	CASSLGGDYEQYF	13	many	NA	TRBJ2-7	TRBV5-6
TGCAGTGCTATCCTCGGGGACAGCGCCCTTTTGAAGACCCAGTACTTC	CSAILGDSALLKTQYF	16	few	TRBD1	TRBJ2-5	TRBV20-1
TGTGCCAGCAGCCCCCAGCGGGGGAGCACAGATACGCAGTATTTT	CASSPQRGSTDTQYF	15	NA	TRBD2	TRBJ2-3	TRBV11-2
TGTGCCAGCAGCTTAGTGGGGCTGATGGAGTACTTC	CASSLVGLMEYF	12	NA	NA	TRBJ2-1	TRBV7-2
TGTGCCAGCAGCTCCCCAGCTTGGTCGGTAGATACGCGGTATTTT	CASSSPAWSVDTRYF	15	NA	NA	TRBJ2-3	TRBV7-9
TGTGCCAGCTCACCGGCTACGGAGTACGGCTACACCTTC	CASSPATEYGYTF	13	many	NA	TRBJ1-2	TRBV18
TGTGCCAGCAGTGAAGTTCCTGAAAAACTGTTTTTT	CASSEVPEKLFF	12	NA	NA	TRBJ1-4	TRBV6-1
TGTGCCAGCAGCGTAGGTGTGGGCTCCTACAATGAGCAGTTCTTC	CASSVGVGSYNEQFF	15	NA	NA	TRBJ2-1	TRBV9
TGTGCCATCAGTGAGGTTTACACAGATACGCAGTATTTT	CAISEVYTDTQYF	13	NA	NA	TRBJ2-3	TRBV10-3
TGTGCCAGCAGCTTGACAGGGCAACCCCTCCACTTT	CASSLTGQPLHF	12	NA	TRBD1	TRBJ1-6	TRBV7-8
TGTGCCAGCAGAGCAACCGGGACTAGCGGGATAAATGAGCAGTTCTTC	CASRATGTSGINEQFF	16	few	TRBD2	TRBJ2-1	TRBV12-3/TRBV12-4
TGCAGTGCTAGGTGGCAGGGAGAAAAACTGTTTTTT	CSARWQGEKLFF	12	few	NA	TRBJ1-4	TRBV20-1
TGTGCCAGCAGCCTACAGGGAGGGGAAGAGACCCAGTACTTC	CASSLQGGEETQYF	14	NA	NA	TRBJ2-5	TRBV3-1
TGTGCCATAAGACCGGGAGGGACTAGCTCCTACAATGAGCAGTTCTTC	CAIRPGGTSSYNEQFF	16	few	TRBD2	TRBJ2-1	TRBV10-3
TGCGCCAGTAAAATGGGAACCTTGAACACTGAAGCTTTCTTT	CASKMGTLNTEAFF	14	NA	NA	TRBJ1-1	TRBV5-1
TGTGCCAGCAGTTTGCTTGAGGGGGCGAACACTGAAGCTTTCTTT	CASSLLEGANTEAFF	15	NA	TRBD1	TRBJ1-1	TRBV28
TGTGCCAGCAGCTTGTGGACAAATAACTATAATTCACCCCTCCACTTT	CASSLWTNNYNSPLHF	16	NA	NA	TRBJ1-6	TRBV7-8
TGTGCCAGCTTGGCTATAGCCAAAAACATTCAGTATTTC	CASLAIAKNIQYF	13	few	NA	TRBJ2-4	TRBV6-6
TGTGCCAGCAGCTTAGGAGGGGGTCGAAAACTGTTTTTT	CASSLGGGRKLFF	13	NA	NA	TRBJ1-4	TRBV7-2